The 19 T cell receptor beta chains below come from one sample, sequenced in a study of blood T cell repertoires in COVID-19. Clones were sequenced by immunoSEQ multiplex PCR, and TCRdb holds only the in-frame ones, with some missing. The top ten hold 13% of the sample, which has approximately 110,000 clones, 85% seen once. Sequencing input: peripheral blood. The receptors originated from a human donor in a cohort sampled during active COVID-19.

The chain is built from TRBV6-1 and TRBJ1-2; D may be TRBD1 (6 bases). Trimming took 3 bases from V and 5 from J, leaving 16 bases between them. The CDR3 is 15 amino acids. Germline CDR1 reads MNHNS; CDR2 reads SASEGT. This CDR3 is CASSEWGGLGYGYTF. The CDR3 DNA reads TGTGCCAGCAGTGAGTGGGGGGGCCTCGGGTATGGCTACACCTTC.

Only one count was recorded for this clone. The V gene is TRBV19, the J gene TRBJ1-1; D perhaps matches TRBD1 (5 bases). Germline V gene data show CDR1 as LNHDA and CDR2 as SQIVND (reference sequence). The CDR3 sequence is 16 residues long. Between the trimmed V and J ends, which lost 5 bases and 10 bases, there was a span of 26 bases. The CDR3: CASSARGGIATMRAFF. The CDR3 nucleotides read TGTGCCAGTAGTGCACGGGGGGGGATAGCAACAATGAGAGCTTTCTTT. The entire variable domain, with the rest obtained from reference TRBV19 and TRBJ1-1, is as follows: DGGITQSPKYLFRKEGQNVTLSCEQNLNHDAMYWYRQDPGQGLRLIYYSQIVNDFQKGDIAEGYSVSREKKESFPLTVTSAQKNPTAFYLCASSARGGIATMRAFFGQGTRLTVV.

The CDR3 DNA sequence: TGTGCCAGCAGCTCAACAGGGTACGCTAATGAAAAACTGTTTTTT. As protein: CASSSTGYANEKLFF. The rearrangement joins TRBV11-2 to TRBJ1-4; possibly TRBD1 for D (6 bases). This CDR3 region has 15 residues. Germline V gives CDR1 SGHAT, CDR2 FQNNGV. Trimming removed 4 bases from V and 3 bases from J, with 12 bases in between.

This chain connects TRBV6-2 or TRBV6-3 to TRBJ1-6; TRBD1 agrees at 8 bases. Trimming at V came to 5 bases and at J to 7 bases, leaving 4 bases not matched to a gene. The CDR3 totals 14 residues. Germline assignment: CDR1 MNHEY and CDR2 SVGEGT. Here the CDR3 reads CASSDTGGNSPLHF. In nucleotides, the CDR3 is TGTGCCAGCAGTGACACAGGGGGGAATTCACCCCTCCACTTT.

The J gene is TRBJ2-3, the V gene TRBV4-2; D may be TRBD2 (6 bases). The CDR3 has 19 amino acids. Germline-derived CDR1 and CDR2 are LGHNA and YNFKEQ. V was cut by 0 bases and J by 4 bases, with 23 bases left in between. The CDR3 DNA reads TGTGCCAGCAGCCAAGATTCCCCTTCGGGGGAACTCTATGCAGATACGCAGTATTTT. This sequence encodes CASSQDSPSGELYADTQYF.

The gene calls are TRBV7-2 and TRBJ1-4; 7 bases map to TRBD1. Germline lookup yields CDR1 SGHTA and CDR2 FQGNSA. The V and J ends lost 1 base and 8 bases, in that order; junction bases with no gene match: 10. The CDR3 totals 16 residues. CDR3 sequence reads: CASSLGGQRRLEKLFF. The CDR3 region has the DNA TGTGCCAGCAGCTTAGGGGGACAGCGCCGCCTCGAAAAACTGTTTTTT.

The CDR3 nucleotides read TGTGCCAGCAGTTACTCCGGTGGAGAGTTCTTC. Its protein is CASSYSGGEFF. The genes are TRBV6-5 and TRBJ2-1; no reliable D call. The CDR3 sequence is 11 residues long. Germline-derived CDR1 and CDR2 are MNHEY and SVGAGI. V gave up 0 bases and J gave up 14 bases, with 8 bases separating them.

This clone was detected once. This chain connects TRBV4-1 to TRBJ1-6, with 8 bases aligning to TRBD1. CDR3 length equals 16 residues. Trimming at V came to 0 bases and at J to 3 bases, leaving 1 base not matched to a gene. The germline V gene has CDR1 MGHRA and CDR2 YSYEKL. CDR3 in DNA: TGCGCCAGCAGCCAAGAGGACAGGGACTATAATTCACCCCTCCACTTT. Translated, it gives CASSQEDRDYNSPLHF.

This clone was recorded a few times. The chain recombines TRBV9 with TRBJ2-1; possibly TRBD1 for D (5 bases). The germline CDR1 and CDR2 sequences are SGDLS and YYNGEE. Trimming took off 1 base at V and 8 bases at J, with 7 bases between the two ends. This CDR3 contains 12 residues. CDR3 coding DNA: TGTGCCAGCAGCGTAACAGGTTATGAGCAGTTCTTC. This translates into CASSVTGYEQFF.

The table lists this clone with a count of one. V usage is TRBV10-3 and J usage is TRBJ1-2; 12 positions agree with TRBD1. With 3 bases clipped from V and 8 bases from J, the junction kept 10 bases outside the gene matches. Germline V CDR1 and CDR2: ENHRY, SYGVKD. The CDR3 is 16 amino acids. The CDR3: CAISETGQGAVGGYTF. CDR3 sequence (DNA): TGTGCCATCAGTGAAACGGGACAGGGGGCAGTCGGGGGCTACACCTTC.

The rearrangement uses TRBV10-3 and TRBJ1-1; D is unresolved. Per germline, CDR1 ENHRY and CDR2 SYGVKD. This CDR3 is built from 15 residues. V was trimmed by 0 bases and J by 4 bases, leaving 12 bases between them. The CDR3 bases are TGTGCCATCAGTGAGTCCTTTCGGGTCGGCACTGAAGCTTTCTTT. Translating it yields CAISESFRVGTEAFF.

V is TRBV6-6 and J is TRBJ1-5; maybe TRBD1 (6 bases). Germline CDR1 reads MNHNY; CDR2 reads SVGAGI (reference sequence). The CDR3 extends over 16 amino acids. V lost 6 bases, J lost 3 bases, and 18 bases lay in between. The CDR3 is CASRLQKGDINQPQHF. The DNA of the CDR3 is TGTGCCAGCAGACTACAAAAGGGGGATATCAATCAGCCCCAGCATTTT.

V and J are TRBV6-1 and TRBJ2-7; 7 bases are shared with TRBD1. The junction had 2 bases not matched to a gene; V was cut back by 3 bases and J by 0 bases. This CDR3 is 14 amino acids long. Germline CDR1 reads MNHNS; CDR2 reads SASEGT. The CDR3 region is CASSDRDSSYEQYF. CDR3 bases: TGTGCCAGCAGTGACCGGGACAGCTCCTACGAGCAGTACTTC.

The DNA for the CDR3 is TGTGCCAGCAGTCCGAGGTGGGGGGGAGGCTACACCTTC. This encodes CASSPRWGGGYTF. This sequence joins TRBV28 and TRBJ1-2; perhaps TRBD1 as D (5 bases). Trimming cost V 5 bases and J 8 bases, with 15 bases left between them. This CDR3 has 13 residues. CDR1 and CDR2 from the germline V gene are MDHEN and SYDVKM.

The CDR3 region has the DNA TGCAGCGTTGAGGCAGGGTCGGAAAACATTCAGTACTTC. Translated, it gives CSVEAGSENIQYF. The V call is TRBV29-1, the J call TRBJ2-4; tentative D call: TRBD1 (5 bases). V dropped 3 bases and J dropped 5 bases, with 11 bases sitting between them. CDR3 size: 13 residues. The germline V gene has CDR1 SQVTM and CDR2 ANQGSEA.

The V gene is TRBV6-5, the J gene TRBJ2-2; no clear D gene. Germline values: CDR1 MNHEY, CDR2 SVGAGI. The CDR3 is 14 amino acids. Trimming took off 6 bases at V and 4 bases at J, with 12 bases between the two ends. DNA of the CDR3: TGTGCCAGCAGACCGGGTCTTGTCACCGGGGAGCTGTTTTTT. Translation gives CASRPGLVTGELFF.

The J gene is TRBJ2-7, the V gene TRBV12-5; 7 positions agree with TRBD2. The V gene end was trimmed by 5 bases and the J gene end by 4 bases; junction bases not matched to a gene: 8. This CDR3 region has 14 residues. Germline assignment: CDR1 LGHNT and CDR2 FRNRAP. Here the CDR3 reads CASGLVGGSYEQYF. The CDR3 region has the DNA TGTGCTAGTGGTCTCGTCGGGGGGAGTTACGAGCAGTACTTC.

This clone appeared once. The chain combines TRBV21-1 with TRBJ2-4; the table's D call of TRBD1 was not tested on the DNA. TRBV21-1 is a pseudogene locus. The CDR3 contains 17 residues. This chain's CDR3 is CASSNRQGYCSKNIQYF. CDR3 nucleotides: TGTGCCAGCAGCAACCGACAGGGCTACTGTTCCAAAAACATTCAGTACTTC.

Written as DNA, the CDR3 is TGTGCCATCGGTACAGGGGGAGGCTACGAGCAGTACTTC. Its protein is CAIGTGGGYEQYF. The rearrangement joins TRBV10-3 to TRBJ2-7, with 8 bases fitting TRBD1. The CDR3 runs to 13 residues. Germline trimming cut 8 bases from V and 3 bases from J; bases unmatched to any gene: 6. Germline V gene sequence: CDR1 ENHRY, CDR2 SYGVKD.